This TCR beta chain originates from a study of monozygotic twins with cystic fibrosis. TCRdb keeps only in-frame clones here, not all; method: immunoSEQ multiplex PCR. The sample has 30,000 or so clones, approximately 72% seen once. Study-level results: Clonality was generally low (median roughly 0.009), higher in the most severe patients. No link emerged between shared CDR3 counts and age, concordance or severity. Unrelated CF individuals shared fewer identical clonotypes than monozygotic CF twins. In 13 of 16 pairs, V gene usage was closest to the co-twin's.

Germline values: CDR1 SGHVS, CDR2 FQNEAQ. The CDR3 sequence is 13 residues long. The V end was cut by 1 base, the J end by 0 bases, with 3 bases between. Comment on this clone: Its antigen is as yet unknown.

The chain is built from TRBV7-8 and TRBJ1-1; no clear D. The TCR comes from a girl between 5 and 17 years old with cystic fibrosis. The sequenced material came from blood. CDR3 sequence reads: CASSLDLNTEAFF. The CDR3 nucleotides read TGTGCCAGCAGCTTAGACCTGAACACTGAAGCTTTCTTT.